This T cell receptor (beta chain) was captured in a study of metastatic and nonmetastatic thyroid tumors. Study information: The authors compared repertoires across blood and tumor or nodule tissue from malignant and benign thyroid patients. Study-wide findings and caveats: Across blood and tumor, TCR beta diversity in malignant thyroid tumors was reportedly significantly higher than in benign nodules.

Ahead of thyroid surgery, no patient had received treatment of any kind. The sample holds many counts of this clone. Its antigen is currently unknown. Authors' data handling: Researchers built a distant-metastasis classifier for papillary thyroid cancer that drew on CDR3 differences across clinicopathological groups. TCRdb recomputed clones from the PCR reads via MiXCR. TCRdb, not the original authors, processed these V and J calls. This table holds 15,000 to 20,000 clones, approximately 24% found once. Trimming shortened V by 6 bases and J by 6 bases, and 15 bases separated the two germline ends. CDR3 size: 13 residues. Germline V gene lookup returns CDR1 SGDLS and CDR2 YYNGEE.

The sequence came from a female donor with papillary thyroid cancer or a benign thyroid nodule (not recorded which). Some clones in this sample may be carry-over from other donors' samples. Sequenced input: adjacent normal tissue. This chain joins TRBV9 and TRBJ1-2; D not resolved. CDR3 region: CASKSGLTNGYTF. DNA of the CDR3: TGTGCCAGCAAGTCGGGATTGACCAATGGCTACACCTTC.